The present T cell receptor beta chain was sequenced within a study of T cells in Graves' hyperthyroidism and ophthalmopathy. Amplification of TCR beta CDR3 regions used RNA as the template. HTBI primers drove first-round RT-PCR of the TCR CDR3. TCRdb passed the multiplex PCR reads through MiXCR, listing each CDR3 protein once. Among about 300,000 distinct CDR3 sequences listed, around 17% were seen once. Ten or more counts support this clonotype. Its target is unknown. Regarding the study as a whole: In simple terms, a model built on 13 V-J features told ophthalmopathy apart from stable hyperthyroidism.

Every diagnosis used clinical symptoms, serum thyroxine and TRAb, thyroid ultrasound and orbital computed tomography. Fresh peripheral blood, around 10 ml, yielded the PBMCs. This CDR3 spans 12 amino acids. The V gene's germline CDR1 is SNHLY and CDR2 FYNNEI. The V end was cut by 8 bases, the J end by 4 bases, with 9 bases between. The sequenced sample consisted of blood. The V call is TRBV2, the J call TRBJ2-1; no clear D gene. The origin of this receptor is a man in his thirties or forties with Graves' hyperthyroidism. CDR3 sequence reads: CASEHIYNEQFF. The CDR3 bases are TGTGCCAGCGAGCACATTTACAATGAGCAGTTCTTC. The variable domain in full, with the rest retrieved from reference TRBV2 and TRBJ2-1, is EPEVTQTPSHQVTQMGQEVILRCVPISNHLYFYWYRQILGQKVEFLVSFYNNEISEKSEIFDDQFSVERPDGSNFTLKIRSTKLEDSAMYFCASEHIYNEQFFGPGTRLTVL.